These T cell receptor beta chains were read from a single sample in a study of PD-L1 blockade in urothelial cancer. Method: immunoSEQ multiplex PCR; TCRdb's copy keeps in-frame clones and lacks some. The top ten clones hold roughly 5% of a sample with tens of thousands of clones, approximately 84% of them seen once. The source material was PBMCs, sampled around atezolizumab (anti-PD-L1) treatment. The receptors originated from a man between 40 and 49 years old with urothelial cancer. Each CDR3 is given with its conserved first and last residue. Each record gives: D gene, clone size, V gene, J gene, CDR3 protein, CDR3 DNA. D genes are given only for firm matches. Size tells how often a clone was seen (once, few, many) or the class of an expanded clone, and some rows leave it out.

D: -
size: -
V: TRBV5-1
J: TRBJ1-5
CDR3: CASSTHRDLFYSNQPQHF
DNA: TGCGCCAGCAGCACCCACAGGGACCTCTTTTATAGCAATCAGCCCCAGCATTTT

D: TRBD1
size: once
V: TRBV5-1
J: TRBJ2-7
CDR3: CASSLTGVPHEQYF
DNA: TGCGCCAGCAGCTTGACAGGGGTGCCCCACGAGCAGTACTTC

D: -
size: -
V: TRBV18
J: TRBJ1-1
CDR3: CASSPQAGNTEAFF
DNA: TGTGCCAGCTCACCACAAGCAGGTAACACTGAAGCTTTCTTT

D: TRBD2
size: -
V: TRBV29-1
J: TRBJ2-3
CDR3: CSVVYLAGGRDTQYF
DNA: TGCAGCGTTGTATATCTAGCGGGAGGCCGTGATACGCAGTATTTT

D: -
size: few
V: TRBV15
J: TRBJ1-5
CDR3: CATSRDRAGRQPQHF
DNA: TGTGCCACCAGCAGAGATAGGGCAGGGCGGCAGCCCCAGCATTTT

D: -
size: few
V: TRBV4-1
J: TRBJ1-5
CDR3: CASSRVGETQHF
DNA: TGCGCCAGCAGCCGAGTGGGAGAGACCCAGCATTTT

D: TRBD1
size: -
V: TRBV6-6
J: TRBJ2-2
CDR3: CASSYSGGPTGELFF
DNA: TGTGCCAGCAGTTACTCAGGGGGCCCCACCGGGGAGCTGTTTTTT

D: -
size: -
V: TRBV11-3
J: TRBJ1-1
CDR3: CASSLSGASTEAFF
DNA: TGTGCCAGCAGCTTATCAGGGGCTAGCACTGAAGCTTTCTTT

D: TRBD1
size: -
V: TRBV7-9
J: TRBJ1-1
CDR3: CASSLAGQVAFF
DNA: TGTGCCAGCAGCTTAGCGGGACAGGTAGCTTTCTTT

D: -
size: -
V: TRBV12-1
J: TRBJ2-4
CDR3: CANPGRGAKNIQYF
DNA: TGTGCCAACCCGGGAAGAGGAGCCAAAAACATTCAGTACTTC

D: -
size: once
V: TRBV11-2
J: TRBJ1-5
CDR3: CASSLGAGQPQHF
DNA: TGTGCCAGCAGCTTGGGGGCTGGGCAGCCCCAGCATTTT

D: TRBD1
size: -
V: TRBV28
J: TRBJ1-3
CDR3: CASSVPGGLSGNTIYF
DNA: TGTGCCAGCAGTGTTCCAGGGGGCCTCTCTGGAAACACCATATATTTT

D: TRBD1
size: -
V: TRBV5-4
J: TRBJ1-6
CDR3: CASSLGLQGNSPLHF
DNA: TGTGCCAGCAGCTTGGGGTTACAGGGGAATTCACCCCTCCACTTT

D: TRBD2
size: -
V: TRBV5-4
J: TRBJ2-1
CDR3: CASSLRLAGNEQFF
DNA: TGTGCCAGCAGCTTGCGCCTAGCGGGCAATGAGCAGTTCTTC

D: TRBD2
size: -
V: TRBV19
J: TRBJ2-1
CDR3: CASSISGRAGNEQFF
DNA: TGTGCCAGTAGTATTAGCGGGAGGGCCGGGAATGAGCAGTTCTTC

D: -
size: -
V: TRBV30
J: TRBJ2-1
CDR3: CAWTRRDPYSNEQFF
DNA: TGTGCCTGGACTCGGCGGGACCCATATAGCAATGAGCAGTTCTTC

D: -
size: -
V: TRBV14
J: TRBJ1-3
CDR3: CASSQYRATGNTIYF
DNA: TGTGCCAGCAGCCAATACAGGGCCACTGGAAACACCATATATTTT

D: -
size: -
V: TRBV27
J: TRBJ2-5
CDR3: CASTNSGEETQYF
DNA: TGTGCCAGCACGAATTCAGGGGAAGAGACCCAGTACTTC

D: -
size: -
V: TRBV14
J: TRBJ1-4
CDR3: CASSPGARGEKLFF
DNA: TGTGCCAGCAGCCCAGGGGCGAGGGGAGAAAAACTGTTTTTT

D: -
size: -
V: TRBV9
J: TRBJ1-1
CDR3: CASSVEEGGWGEAFF
DNA: TGTGCCAGCAGCGTAGAGGAGGGGGGGTGGGGTGAAGCTTTCTTT

D: TRBD1
size: -
V: TRBV15
J: TRBJ1-4
CDR3: CATAPDRANEKLFF
DNA: TGTGCCACCGCCCCCGACAGGGCTAATGAAAAACTGTTTTTT

D: TRBD1
size: -
V: TRBV15
J: TRBJ2-3
CDR3: CATSRRIRTGGNTQYF
DNA: TGTGCCACCAGCAGACGGATTAGGACAGGGGGAAATACGCAGTATTTT

D: -
size: -
V: TRBV4-2
J: TRBJ2-7
CDR3: CASSQETAYEQYF
DNA: TGTGCCAGCAGCCAAGAGACAGCCTACGAGCAGTACTTC

D: TRBD2
size: -
V: TRBV29-1
J: TRBJ2-1
CDR3: CSERTSWGEQFF
DNA: TGCAGCGAGAGGACTAGTTGGGGTGAGCAGTTCTTC

D: -
size: -
V: TRBV7-2
J: TRBJ2-2
CDR3: CASSYIQGHTGELFF
DNA: TGTGCCAGCAGCTATATACAGGGCCACACCGGGGAGCTGTTTTTT

D: -
size: -
V: TRBV2
J: TRBJ1-1
CDR3: CAGDLGGGTEAFF
DNA: TGTGCCGGCGACCTGGGGGGGGGCACTGAAGCTTTCTTT

D: -
size: -
V: TRBV11-3
J: TRBJ1-2
CDR3: CASRPGYGYTF
DNA: TGTGCCAGCAGACCAGGGTATGGCTACACCTTC

D: TRBD2
size: -
V: TRBV6-5
J: TRBJ2-1
CDR3: CASSTSGGYNEQFF
DNA: TGTGCCAGCAGTACTAGCGGGGGATACAATGAGCAGTTCTTC

D: TRBD1
size: -
V: TRBV5-8
J: TRBJ2-1
CDR3: CASGQGTWNEQFF
DNA: TGTGCCAGCGGACAGGGTACATGGAATGAGCAGTTCTTC

D: TRBD2
size: -
V: TRBV28
J: TRBJ2-7
CDR3: CASSLAAGGSYEQYF
DNA: TGTGCCAGCAGTTTGGCGGCCGGGGGGAGCTACGAGCAGTACTTC

D: -
size: -
V: TRBV5-1
J: TRBJ1-2
CDR3: CASSLGGQTHGYTF
DNA: TGCGCCAGCAGCTTGGGTGGACAAACCCATGGCTACACCTTC

D: TRBD2
size: -
V: TRBV5-1
J: TRBJ2-7
CDR3: CASSPGLDSHEQYF
DNA: TGCGCCAGCAGCCCGGGACTAGATAGCCACGAGCAGTACTTC

D: -
size: -
V: TRBV18
J: TRBJ2-3
CDR3: CASSPGRAERDTQYF
DNA: TGTGCCAGCTCACCTGGACGAGCGGAGAGGGATACGCAGTATTTT

D: -
size: -
V: TRBV30
J: TRBJ1-5
CDR3: CAWSVPRGSNQPQHF
DNA: TGTGCCTGGAGTGTCCCCAGGGGAAGCAATCAGCCCCAGCATTTT

D: TRBD2
size: few
V: TRBV10-3
J: TRBJ2-2
CDR3: CATKAGELNTGELFF
DNA: TGTGCCACCAAAGCGGGAGAACTTAACACCGGGGAGCTGTTTTTT

D: TRBD2
size: -
V: TRBV28
J: TRBJ2-2
CDR3: CASRGPSGRKAGELFF
DNA: TGTGCCAGCAGAGGCCCTAGCGGGAGAAAGGCCGGGGAGCTGTTTTTT

D: TRBD1
size: -
V: TRBV7-8
J: TRBJ2-5
CDR3: CASSSWTGDQETQYF
DNA: TGTGCCAGCAGCTCCTGGACAGGGGACCAAGAGACCCAGTACTTC

D: -
size: -
V: TRBV15
J: TRBJ2-4
CDR3: CATSNEPGDIQYF
DNA: TGTGCCACCAGCAATGAGCCGGGGGACATTCAGTACTTC